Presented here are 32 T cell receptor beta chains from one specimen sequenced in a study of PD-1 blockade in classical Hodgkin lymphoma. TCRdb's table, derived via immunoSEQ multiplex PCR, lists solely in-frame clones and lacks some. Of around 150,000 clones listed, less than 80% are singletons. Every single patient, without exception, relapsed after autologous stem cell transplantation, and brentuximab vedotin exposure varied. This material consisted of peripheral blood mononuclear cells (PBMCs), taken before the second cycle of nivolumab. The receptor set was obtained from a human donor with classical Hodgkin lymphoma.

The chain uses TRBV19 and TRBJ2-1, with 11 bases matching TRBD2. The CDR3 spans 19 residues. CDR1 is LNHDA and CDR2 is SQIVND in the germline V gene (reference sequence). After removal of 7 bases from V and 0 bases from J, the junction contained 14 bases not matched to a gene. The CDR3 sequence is CASTRRGSGGDNSYNEQFF. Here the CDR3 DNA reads TGTGCCAGTACGAGAAGGGGTAGCGGGGGGGACAACTCCTACAATGAGCAGTTCTTC.

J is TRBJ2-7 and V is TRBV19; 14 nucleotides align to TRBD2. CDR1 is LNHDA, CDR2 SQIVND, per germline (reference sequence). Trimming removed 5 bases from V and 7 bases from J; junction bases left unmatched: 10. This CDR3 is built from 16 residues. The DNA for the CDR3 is TGTGCCAGTAGTCCGACGGGACTAGCGGGAGCAGCTGAGCAGTACTTC. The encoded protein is CASSPTGLAGAAEQYF.

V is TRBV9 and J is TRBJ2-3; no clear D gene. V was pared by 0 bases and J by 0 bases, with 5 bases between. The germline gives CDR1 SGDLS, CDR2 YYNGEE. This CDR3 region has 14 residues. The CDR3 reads CASSVDTSTDTQYF. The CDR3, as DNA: TGTGCCAGCAGCGTAGACACTAGCACAGATACGCAGTATTTT.

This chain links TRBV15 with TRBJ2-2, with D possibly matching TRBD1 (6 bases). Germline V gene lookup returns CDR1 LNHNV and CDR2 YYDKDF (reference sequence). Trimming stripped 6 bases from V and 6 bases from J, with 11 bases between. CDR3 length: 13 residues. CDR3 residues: CATRKQGAGELFF. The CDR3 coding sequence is TGTGCCACCAGGAAACAGGGCGCCGGGGAGCTGTTTTTT. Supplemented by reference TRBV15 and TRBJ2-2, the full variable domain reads DAMVIQNPRYQVTQFGKPVTLSCSQTLNHNVMYWYQQKSSQAPKLLFHYYDKDFNNEADTPDNFQSRRPNTSFCFLDIRSPGLGDTAMYLCATRKQGAGELFFGEGSRLTVL.

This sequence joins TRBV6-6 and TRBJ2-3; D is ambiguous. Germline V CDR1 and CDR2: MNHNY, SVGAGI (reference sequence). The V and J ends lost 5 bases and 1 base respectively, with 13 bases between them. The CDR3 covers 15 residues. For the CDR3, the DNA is TGTGCCAGCAGTGGAGCATGGTCCCGCACAGATACGCAGTATTTT. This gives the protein CASSGAWSRTDTQYF.

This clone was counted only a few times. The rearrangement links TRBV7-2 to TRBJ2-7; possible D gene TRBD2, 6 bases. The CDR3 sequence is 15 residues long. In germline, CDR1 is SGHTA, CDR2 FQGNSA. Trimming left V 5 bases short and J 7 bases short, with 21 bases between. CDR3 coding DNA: TGTGCCAGCAGCGCCTCCGGAGCGAGGAGGGAAGAGCAGTACTTC. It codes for CASSASGARREEQYF.

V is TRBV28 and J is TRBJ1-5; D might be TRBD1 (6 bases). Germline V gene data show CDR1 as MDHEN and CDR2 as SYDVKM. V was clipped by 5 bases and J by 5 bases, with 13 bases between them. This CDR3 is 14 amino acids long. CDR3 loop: CASSVWRGDQPQHF. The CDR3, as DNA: TGTGCCAGCAGTGTCTGGAGGGGGGATCAGCCCCAGCATTTT.

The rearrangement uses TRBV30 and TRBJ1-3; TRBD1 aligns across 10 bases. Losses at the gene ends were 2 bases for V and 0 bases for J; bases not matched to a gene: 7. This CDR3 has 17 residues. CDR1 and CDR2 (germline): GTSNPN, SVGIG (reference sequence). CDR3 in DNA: TGTGCCTGGAGTTCTGGACAGGGGGTCTTCTCTGGAAACACCATATATTTT. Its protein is CAWSSGQGVFSGNTIYF.

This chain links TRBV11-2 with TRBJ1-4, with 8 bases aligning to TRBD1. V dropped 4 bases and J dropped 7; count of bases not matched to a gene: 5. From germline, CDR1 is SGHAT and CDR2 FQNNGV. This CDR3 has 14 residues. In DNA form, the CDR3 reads TGTGCCAGCAGCTACACAGGGGGTTTTGAAAAACTGTTTTTT. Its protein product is CASSYTGGFEKLFF.

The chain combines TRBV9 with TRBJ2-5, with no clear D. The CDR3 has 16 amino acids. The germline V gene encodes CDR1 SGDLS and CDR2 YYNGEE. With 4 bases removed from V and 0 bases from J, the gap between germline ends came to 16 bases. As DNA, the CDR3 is TGTGCCAGCAGCCCTTCGCGCCGTTGGTACCAAGAGACCCAGTACTTC. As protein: CASSPSRRWYQETQYF.

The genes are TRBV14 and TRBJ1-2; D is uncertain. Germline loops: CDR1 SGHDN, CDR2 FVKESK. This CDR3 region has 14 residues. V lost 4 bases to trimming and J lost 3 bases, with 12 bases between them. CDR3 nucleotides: TGTGCCAGCAGCCCCCGGTGGGGTGACTATGGCTACACCTTC. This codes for CASSPRWGDYGYTF.

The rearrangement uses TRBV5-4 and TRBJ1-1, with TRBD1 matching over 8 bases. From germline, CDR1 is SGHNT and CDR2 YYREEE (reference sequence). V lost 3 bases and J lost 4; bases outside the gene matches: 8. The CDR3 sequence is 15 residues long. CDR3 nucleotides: TGTGCCAGCAGCTCCAGGGGGCGCGAGATCACTGAAGCTTTCTTT. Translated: CASSSRGREITEAFF.

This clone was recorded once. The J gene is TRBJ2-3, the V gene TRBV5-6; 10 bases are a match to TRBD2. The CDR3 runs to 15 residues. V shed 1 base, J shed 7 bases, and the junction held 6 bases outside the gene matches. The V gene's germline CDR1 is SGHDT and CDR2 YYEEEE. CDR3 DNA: TGTGCCAGCAGCTTGTTTGGTAGCGGGAGGAATACGCAGTATTTT. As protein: CASSLFGSGRNTQYF.

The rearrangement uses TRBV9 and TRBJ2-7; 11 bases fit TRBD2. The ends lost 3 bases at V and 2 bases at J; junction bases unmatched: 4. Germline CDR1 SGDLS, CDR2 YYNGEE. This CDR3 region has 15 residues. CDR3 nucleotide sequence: TGTGCCAGCAGCGCTGGGACTAGCGGCCCCTACGAGCAGTACTTC. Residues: CASSAGTSGPYEQYF.

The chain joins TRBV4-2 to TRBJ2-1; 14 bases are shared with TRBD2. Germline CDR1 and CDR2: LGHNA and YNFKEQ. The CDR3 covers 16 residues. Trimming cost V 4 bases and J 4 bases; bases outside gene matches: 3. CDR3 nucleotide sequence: TGTGCCAGCAGCCCCCGACTAGCGGGGGGGTACAATGAGCAGTTCTTC. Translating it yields CASSPRLAGGYNEQFF.

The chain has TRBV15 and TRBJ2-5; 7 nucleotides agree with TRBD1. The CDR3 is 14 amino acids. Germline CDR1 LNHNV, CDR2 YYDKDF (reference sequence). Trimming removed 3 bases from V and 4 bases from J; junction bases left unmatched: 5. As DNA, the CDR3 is TGTGCCACCAGCAGGAGAGGGGGCCCAGAGACCCAGTACTTC. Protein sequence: CATSRRGGPETQYF. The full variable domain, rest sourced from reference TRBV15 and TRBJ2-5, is DAMVIQNPRYQVTQFGKPVTLSCSQTLNHNVMYWYQQKSSQAPKLLFHYYDKDFNNEADTPDNFQSRRPNTSFCFLDIRSPGLGDTAMYLCATSRRGGPETQYFGPGTRLLVL.

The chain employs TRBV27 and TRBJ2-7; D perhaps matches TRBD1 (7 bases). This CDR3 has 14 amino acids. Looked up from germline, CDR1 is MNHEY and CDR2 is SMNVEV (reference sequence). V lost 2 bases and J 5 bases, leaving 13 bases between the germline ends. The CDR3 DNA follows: TGTGCCAGCAGTTTAGCCAGGGGGAGGCACGAGCAGTACTTC. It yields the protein CASSLARGRHEQYF.

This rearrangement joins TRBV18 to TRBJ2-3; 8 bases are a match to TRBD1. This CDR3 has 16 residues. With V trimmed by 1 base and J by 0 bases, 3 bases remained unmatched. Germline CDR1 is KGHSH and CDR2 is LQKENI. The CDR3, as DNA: TGTGCCAGCTCACCACGAAACAGGGGGAGCACAGATACGCAGTATTTT. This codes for CASSPRNRGSTDTQYF.

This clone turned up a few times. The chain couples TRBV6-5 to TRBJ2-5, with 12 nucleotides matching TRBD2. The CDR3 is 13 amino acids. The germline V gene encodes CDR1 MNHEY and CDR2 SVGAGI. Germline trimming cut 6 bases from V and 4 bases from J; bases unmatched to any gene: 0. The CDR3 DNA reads TGTGCCAGCAGGGGACTAGCGGGAGAGACCCAGTACTTC. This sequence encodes CASRGLAGETQYF.

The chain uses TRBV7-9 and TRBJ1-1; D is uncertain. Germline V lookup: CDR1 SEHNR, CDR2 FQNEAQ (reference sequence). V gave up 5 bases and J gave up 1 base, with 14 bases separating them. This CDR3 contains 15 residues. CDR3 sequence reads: CASSLVDLGNTEAFF. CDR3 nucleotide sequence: TGTGCCAGCAGCCTAGTCGATTTGGGGAACACTGAAGCTTTCTTT. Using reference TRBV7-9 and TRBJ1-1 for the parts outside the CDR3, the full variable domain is DTGVSQNPRHKITKRGQNVTFRCDPISEHNRLYWYRQTLGQGPEFLTYFQNEAQLEKSRLLSDRFSAERPKGSFSTLEIQRTEQGDSAMYLCASSLVDLGNTEAFFGQGTRLTVV.

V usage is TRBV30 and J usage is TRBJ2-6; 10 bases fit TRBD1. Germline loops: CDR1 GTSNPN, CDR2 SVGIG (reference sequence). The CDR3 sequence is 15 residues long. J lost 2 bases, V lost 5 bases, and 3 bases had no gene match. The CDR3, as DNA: TGTGCCTGGGAGACAGGGGGCGCTGGGGCCAACGTCCTGACTTTC. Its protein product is CAWETGGAGANVLTF.

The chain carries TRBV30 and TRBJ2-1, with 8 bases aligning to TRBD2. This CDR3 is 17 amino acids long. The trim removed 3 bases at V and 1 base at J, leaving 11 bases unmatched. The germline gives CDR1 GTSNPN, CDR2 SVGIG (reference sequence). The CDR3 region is CAWRVLAEPLSYNEQFF. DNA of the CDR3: TGTGCCTGGAGGGTACTAGCGGAACCTTTATCCTACAATGAGCAGTTCTTC. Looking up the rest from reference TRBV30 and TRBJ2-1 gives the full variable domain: SQTIHQWPATLVQPVGSPLSLECTVEGTSNPNLYWYRQAAGRGLQLLFYSVGIGQISSEVPQNLSASRPQDRQFILSSKKLLLSDSGFYLCAWRVLAEPLSYNEQFFGPGTRLTVL.

CDR3 DNA: TGTGCCATCGGTGGGACTCGAACTGAAGCTTTCTTT. Amino acid sequence: CAIGGTRTEAFF. V gene TRBV10-3 combines with J gene TRBJ1-1; tentative D call: TRBD1 (5 bases). V lost 8 bases, J lost 5 bases, and 12 bases lay in between. Germline CDR1 and CDR2: ENHRY and SYGVKD. The CDR3 length is 12 residues.

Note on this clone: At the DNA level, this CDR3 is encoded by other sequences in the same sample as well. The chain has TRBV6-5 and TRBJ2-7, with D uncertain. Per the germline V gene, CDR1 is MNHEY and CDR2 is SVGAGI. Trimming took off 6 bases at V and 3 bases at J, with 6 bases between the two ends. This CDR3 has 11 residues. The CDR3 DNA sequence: TGTGCCAGCAGCCGCGGCTACGAGCAGTACTTC. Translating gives CASSRGYEQYF.

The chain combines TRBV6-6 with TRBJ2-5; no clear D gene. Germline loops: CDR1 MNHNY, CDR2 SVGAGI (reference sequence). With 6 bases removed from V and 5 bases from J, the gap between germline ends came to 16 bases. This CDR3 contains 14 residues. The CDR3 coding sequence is TGTGCCAGCAGGGAAGACAACTCTGGGGAGACCCAGTACTTC. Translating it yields CASREDNSGETQYF.

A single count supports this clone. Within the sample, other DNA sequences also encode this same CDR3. CDR3 loop: CASSPGTSGSGQETQYF. CDR3 in DNA: TGTGCCAGCTCACCCGGGACTAGCGGGAGTGGCCAAGAGACCCAGTACTTC. This chain links TRBV18 with TRBJ2-5, with TRBD2 matching over 14 bases. The germline V gene has CDR1 KGHSH and CDR2 LQKENI. This CDR3 has 17 residues. V gave up 3 bases and J gave up 1 base; unmatched junction bases: 4.

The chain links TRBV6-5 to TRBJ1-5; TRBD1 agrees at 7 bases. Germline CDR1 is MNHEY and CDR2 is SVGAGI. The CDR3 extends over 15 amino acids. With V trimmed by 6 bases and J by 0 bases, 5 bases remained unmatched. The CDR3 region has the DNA TGTGCCAGCAGCTGGGACAGATATAGCAATCAGCCCCAGCATTTT. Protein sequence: CASSWDRYSNQPQHF.

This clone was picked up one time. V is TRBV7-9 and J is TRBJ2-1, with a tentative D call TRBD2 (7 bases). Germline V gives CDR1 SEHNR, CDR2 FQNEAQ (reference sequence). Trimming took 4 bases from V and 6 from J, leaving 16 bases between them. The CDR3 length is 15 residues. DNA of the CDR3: TGTGCCAGCAGCTCCCGGGGGGCGGGACTCAATGAGCAGTTCTTC. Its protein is CASSSRGAGLNEQFF.

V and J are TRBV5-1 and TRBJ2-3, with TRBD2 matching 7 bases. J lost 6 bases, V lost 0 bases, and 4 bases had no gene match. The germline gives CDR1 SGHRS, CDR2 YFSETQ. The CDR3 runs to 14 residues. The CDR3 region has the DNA TGCGCCAGCAGCTTGGGACTAGCTGCGGATACGCAGTATTTT. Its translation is CASSLGLAADTQYF.

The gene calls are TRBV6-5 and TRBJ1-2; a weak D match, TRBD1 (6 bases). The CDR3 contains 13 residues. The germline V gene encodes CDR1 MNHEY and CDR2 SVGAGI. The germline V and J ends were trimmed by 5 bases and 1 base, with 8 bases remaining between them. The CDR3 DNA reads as TGTGCCAGCAGTCTACAGGGTAACTATGGCTACACCTTC. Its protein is CASSLQGNYGYTF.

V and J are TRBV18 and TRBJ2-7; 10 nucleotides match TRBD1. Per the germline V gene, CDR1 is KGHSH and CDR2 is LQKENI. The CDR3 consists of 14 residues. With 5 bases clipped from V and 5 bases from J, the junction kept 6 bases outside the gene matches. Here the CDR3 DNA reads TGTGCCAGCTCAAGAAGACAGGGGGCCGACGAGCAGTACTTC. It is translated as CASSRRQGADEQYF.

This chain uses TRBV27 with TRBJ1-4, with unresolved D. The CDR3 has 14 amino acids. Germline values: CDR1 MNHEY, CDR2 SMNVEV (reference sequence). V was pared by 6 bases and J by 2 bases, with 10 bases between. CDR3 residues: CASRSVDTNEKLFF. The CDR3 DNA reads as TGTGCCAGCAGGTCCGTAGATACTAATGAAAAACTGTTTTTT. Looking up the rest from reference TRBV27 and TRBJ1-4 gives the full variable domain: EAQVTQNPRYLITVTGKKLTVTCSQNMNHEYMSWYRQDPGLGLRQIYYSMNVEVTDKGDVPEGYKVSRKEKRNFPLILESPSPNQTSLYFCASRSVDTNEKLFFGSGTQLSVL.